This TCR beta chain was identified in a study of CD8 T cells in ankylosing spondylitis. Findings of the study overall: A TCR beta motif of eight highly homologous variants appeared characteristic of ankylosing spondylitis blood. Earlier reports found some motif variants in synovial fluid and blood in reactive arthritis. A CD8+ phenotype characterized the disease-linked clones, which were relatively rare in peripheral blood. Reportedly, significant enrichment of disease-linked clones occurred in matched ankylosing spondylitis synovial fluid.

This CDR3 is 15 amino acids long. V lost 3 bases, J lost 9 bases, and 4 bases stayed unmatched. Libraries for TCR beta were made by quantitative 5'-RACE with molecular barcodes. TCRdb re-called the 5' RACE reads through MiXCR, storing one row per CDR3 protein. The sample contains around 770,000 distinct CDR3 sequences, 10% to 15% of which appear only once. Points on this clonotype: Its specificity is unknown.

This chain connects TRBV12-3 or TRBV12-4 to TRBJ1-6, with 11 positions matching TRBD1. This TCR was recovered from a male donor with ankylosing spondylitis. Sequenced input: blood, either unsorted or a sorted T cell fraction (not recorded which). DNA for the CDR3: TGTGCCAGCAGTTTGAGGGGGACAGGGGGTTCACCCCTCCACTTT. Amino acids: CASSLRGTGGSPLHF.